Listed below are T cell receptor beta chains from one sample, sequenced in a study of cytomegalovirus exposure and HLA in healthy donors. This table comes from immunoSEQ multiplex PCR, and its TCRdb copy is limited to in-frame clones, with some not included. Among under 150,000 clones listed, 65% to 75% were seen once. Material for sequencing was PBMCs. Receptors originate from a man between 60 and 70 years old in good health and CMV-seronegative. Both conserved end residues are part of each CDR3. D genes are given only for firm matches. Some rows mark clone size as missing; the rest say once, few, many or name a class of expanded clone.

clone size: NA; J gene: TRBJ1-3; V gene: TRBV5-4; D gene: NA; CDR3 DNA: TGTGCCAGCAGCCCTGGACAAGCCCGCTCTGGAAACACCATATATTTT; CDR3 protein: CASSPGQARSGNTIYF
clone size: NA; J gene: TRBJ1-2; V gene: TRBV18; D gene: NA; CDR3 DNA: TGTGCCAGCTCACCAGGCAGGGCCTATGGCTACACCTTC; CDR3 protein: CASSPGRAYGYTF
clone size: NA; J gene: TRBJ1-5; V gene: TRBV7-9; D gene: TRBD1; CDR3 DNA: TGTGCCAGCAGCCCAGGGGGACAGGGGGGGAGAGGGAGCAATCAGCCCCAGCATTTT; CDR3 protein: CASSPGGQGGRGSNQPQHF
clone size: NA; J gene: TRBJ2-7; V gene: TRBV4-2; D gene: TRBD2; CDR3 DNA: TGTGCCAGCAGCCAAAGGGCGGGAGGCTACGAGCAGTACTTC; CDR3 protein: CASSQRAGGYEQYF
clone size: NA; J gene: TRBJ2-7; V gene: TRBV6-6; D gene: TRBD2; CDR3 DNA: TGTGCCAGCAGACCCCAAGCTGGACTAGCGGGAGACGAGCAGTACTTC; CDR3 protein: CASRPQAGLAGDEQYF
clone size: NA; J gene: TRBJ1-2; V gene: TRBV28; D gene: TRBD1; CDR3 DNA: TGTGCCAGCAGGGGGACAGGGGGCTCGTACTACACCTTC; CDR3 protein: CASRGTGGSYYTF
clone size: NA; J gene: TRBJ2-1; V gene: TRBV6-4; D gene: NA; CDR3 DNA: TGTGCCAGCAGTGTAGATATCTACAATGAGCAGTTCTTC; CDR3 protein: CASSVDIYNEQFF
clone size: NA; J gene: TRBJ1-1; V gene: TRBV4-2; D gene: TRBD1; CDR3 DNA: TGTGCCAGCAGTATCCTTTCCAGGGGGGAGACTGAAGCTTTCTTT; CDR3 protein: CASSILSRGETEAFF
clone size: NA; J gene: TRBJ2-3; V gene: TRBV7-3; D gene: NA; CDR3 DNA: TGTGCCAGCAGCTTAAATCCCTCGCGGACGCAGTATTTT; CDR3 protein: CASSLNPSRTQYF
clone size: NA; J gene: TRBJ2-7; V gene: TRBV29-1; D gene: NA; CDR3 DNA: TGCAGCGTTGGAGGCGAAGCTTCCTACGAGCAGTACTTC; CDR3 protein: CSVGGEASYEQYF
clone size: NA; J gene: TRBJ1-1; V gene: TRBV10-2; D gene: NA; CDR3 DNA: TGCGCCAGCAGTAACAGAGCGAACACTGAAGCTTTCTTT; CDR3 protein: CASSNRANTEAFF
clone size: NA; J gene: TRBJ1-5; V gene: TRBV19; D gene: NA; CDR3 DNA: TGTGCCAGTAGTATCGGACCCCTCCGGGATAGAGGCAATCAGCCCCAGCATTTT; CDR3 protein: CASSIGPLRDRGNQPQHF
clone size: NA; J gene: TRBJ2-2; V gene: TRBV30; D gene: NA; CDR3 DNA: TGTGCCTGGAGTGGCGGTGACGAGCTGTTTTTT; CDR3 protein: CAWSGGDELFF
clone size: NA; J gene: TRBJ1-3; V gene: TRBV9; D gene: TRBD1; CDR3 DNA: TGTGCCAGCAGCGTATTCTCCGGGACAGCTGGAAACACCATATATTTT; CDR3 protein: CASSVFSGTAGNTIYF
clone size: NA; J gene: TRBJ2-7; V gene: TRBV7-2; D gene: TRBD1; CDR3 DNA: TGTGCCAGCAGCCGGACAGGGAGCAACGAGCAGTACTTC; CDR3 protein: CASSRTGSNEQYF
clone size: NA; J gene: TRBJ2-1; V gene: TRBV27; D gene: TRBD2; CDR3 DNA: TGTGCCAGCAGCGAACTAGCGCCTTTACTTAATGAGCAGTTCTTC; CDR3 protein: CASSELAPLLNEQFF
clone size: few; J gene: TRBJ1-5; V gene: TRBV23-1; D gene: NA; CDR3 DNA: TGCGCCAGCAGTCAATCGAAAAGGGGGGGTTATAGCAATCAGCCCCAGCATTTT; CDR3 protein: CASSQSKRGGYSNQPQHF
clone size: NA; J gene: TRBJ2-7; V gene: TRBV27; D gene: TRBD1; CDR3 DNA: TGTGCCAGCAGTTCGCGACAGGGAAGAAGGCCTTACGAGCAGTACTTC; CDR3 protein: CASSSRQGRRPYEQYF
clone size: NA; J gene: TRBJ1-1; V gene: TRBV30; D gene: TRBD1; CDR3 DNA: TGTGCCTGGAGTGTACTTTACGACAGGGAGAACACTGAAGCTTTCTTT; CDR3 protein: CAWSVLYDRENTEAFF
clone size: NA; J gene: TRBJ1-1; V gene: TRBV19; D gene: TRBD1; CDR3 DNA: TGTGCCAGTAGACCGGACAGGGGAAGGAACACTGAAGCTTTCTTT; CDR3 protein: CASRPDRGRNTEAFF
clone size: NA; J gene: TRBJ2-7; V gene: TRBV6-1; D gene: NA; CDR3 DNA: TGTGCCAGCAGTGAAAGGGGGGGGGCAGGATTTCTTTCCTACGAGCAGTACTTC; CDR3 protein: CASSERGGAGFLSYEQYF
clone size: once; J gene: TRBJ2-7; V gene: TRBV5-1; D gene: NA; CDR3 DNA: TGCGCCAGCAGCTTGGCGGGGAGCTCCTACGAGCAGTACTTC; CDR3 protein: CASSLAGSSYEQYF
clone size: NA; J gene: TRBJ2-3; V gene: TRBV29-1; D gene: NA; CDR3 DNA: TGCAGCGTTAGTACAACAGATACGCAGTATTTT; CDR3 protein: CSVSTTDTQYF
clone size: NA; J gene: TRBJ2-7; V gene: TRBV18; D gene: NA; CDR3 DNA: TGTGCCAGCTCACCACCTACCTACGAGCAGTACTTC; CDR3 protein: CASSPPTYEQYF
clone size: NA; J gene: TRBJ2-5; V gene: TRBV7-6; D gene: NA; CDR3 DNA: TGTGCCAGCAGCCATAGGACGGGGGACCAGTACTTC; CDR3 protein: CASSHRTGDQYF
clone size: NA; J gene: TRBJ2-3; V gene: TRBV4-3; D gene: TRBD1; CDR3 DNA: TGCGCCAGCAGCCAAGGGACAGGAAGCACACATACGCAGTATTTT; CDR3 protein: CASSQGTGSTHTQYF
clone size: NA; J gene: TRBJ2-1; V gene: TRBV15; D gene: TRBD2; CDR3 DNA: TGTGCCACCAGCAGATTAGCGGGAGGCCTCGATGAGCAGTTCTTC; CDR3 protein: CATSRLAGGLDEQFF
clone size: NA; J gene: TRBJ2-7; V gene: TRBV4-2; D gene: NA; CDR3 DNA: TGTGCCAGCAGCCCTGGACTGCTCTCCTACGAGCAGTACTTC; CDR3 protein: CASSPGLLSYEQYF
clone size: once; J gene: TRBJ2-3; V gene: TRBV7-3; D gene: TRBD1; CDR3 DNA: TGTGCCAGCAGCCGTCCCGGGACAGCTGCCACCGGAAAGACTACAGATACGCAGTATTTT; CDR3 protein: CASSRPGTAATGKTTDTQYF
clone size: NA; J gene: TRBJ1-5; V gene: TRBV7-9; D gene: TRBD1; CDR3 DNA: TGTGCCAGCAGCCCAGGGGGCCTCAATCAGCCCCAGCATTTT; CDR3 protein: CASSPGGLNQPQHF
clone size: NA; J gene: TRBJ1-4; V gene: TRBV28; D gene: TRBD1; CDR3 DNA: TGTGCCAGCAGTTTGACAGGGGGCGGGGAAAAACTGTTTTTT; CDR3 protein: CASSLTGGGEKLFF
clone size: NA; J gene: TRBJ1-1; V gene: TRBV7-8; D gene: NA; CDR3 DNA: TGTGCCAGCAGCTCGCGTAACTCCATGAACACTGAAGCTTTCTTT; CDR3 protein: CASSSRNSMNTEAFF
clone size: NA; J gene: TRBJ1-1; V gene: TRBV6-5; D gene: NA; CDR3 DNA: TGTGCCAGCAGTAGAACCAGGGTGGACACTGAAGCTTTCTTT; CDR3 protein: CASSRTRVDTEAFF
clone size: few; J gene: TRBJ2-7; V gene: TRBV7-9; D gene: TRBD1; CDR3 DNA: TGTTCCAGCAGCTTAGGGCGACAGGGAGTCCACGAGCAGTACTTC; CDR3 protein: CSSSLGRQGVHEQYF
clone size: NA; J gene: TRBJ2-2; V gene: TRBV4-2; D gene: TRBD2; CDR3 DNA: TGTGCCAGCAGTCAAGAGGCGGCTAGCGGGGGGTATCCCGGGGAGCTGTTTTTT; CDR3 protein: CASSQEAASGGYPGELFF
clone size: NA; J gene: TRBJ2-1; V gene: TRBV9; D gene: TRBD1; CDR3 DNA: TGTGCCAGCAGCCGTGGACAGGCAAATGAGCAGTTCTTC; CDR3 protein: CASSRGQANEQFF
clone size: few; J gene: TRBJ1-5; V gene: TRBV28; D gene: NA; CDR3 DNA: TGTGCCAGCAGTTCCCTCGATCAGCCCCAGCATTTT; CDR3 protein: CASSSLDQPQHF
clone size: NA; J gene: TRBJ2-7; V gene: TRBV19; D gene: NA; CDR3 DNA: TGTGCCAGTAGTATAGGCCCGGGGAAAACCTACGAGCAGTACTTC; CDR3 protein: CASSIGPGKTYEQYF
clone size: NA; J gene: TRBJ2-2; V gene: TRBV4-2; D gene: TRBD2; CDR3 DNA: TGTGCCAGCAGTAGCGGGAGGGACACCGGGGAGCTGTTTTTT; CDR3 protein: CASSSGRDTGELFF
clone size: NA; J gene: TRBJ1-1; V gene: TRBV7-2; D gene: TRBD1; CDR3 DNA: TGTGCCAGCAGCAAGGACAGGGTTGCGGTGGCGGCTTTCTTT; CDR3 protein: CASSKDRVAVAAFF
clone size: NA; J gene: TRBJ1-1; V gene: TRBV29-1; D gene: TRBD1; CDR3 DNA: TGCAGCGAGACCAGACAGGGGAACACTGAAGCTTTCTTT; CDR3 protein: CSETRQGNTEAFF
clone size: NA; J gene: TRBJ2-5; V gene: TRBV6-1; D gene: NA; CDR3 DNA: TGTGCCAGCGTTGACAGGAACCAAGAGACCCAGTACTTC; CDR3 protein: CASVDRNQETQYF
clone size: NA; J gene: TRBJ2-1; V gene: TRBV27; D gene: NA; CDR3 DNA: TGTGCCAGCAAAGGCCCACCTCGGGATGAGCAGTTCTTC; CDR3 protein: CASKGPPRDEQFF
clone size: few; J gene: TRBJ1-4; V gene: TRBV27; D gene: NA; CDR3 DNA: TGTGCCAGCAGTTGGGCTCGTGGCACCGAAAGGGAAAAACTGTTTTTT; CDR3 protein: CASSWARGTEREKLFF
clone size: NA; J gene: TRBJ2-5; V gene: TRBV11-2; D gene: NA; CDR3 DNA: TGTGCCAGCAGCCCCGACAGGCAAGAGACCCAGTACTTC; CDR3 protein: CASSPDRQETQYF
clone size: NA; J gene: TRBJ1-1; V gene: TRBV10-2; D gene: NA; CDR3 DNA: TGCGCCAGCATAGGCGGTCCACGGGGGACTGAAGCTTTCTTT; CDR3 protein: CASIGGPRGTEAFF
clone size: few; J gene: TRBJ1-2; V gene: TRBV29-1; D gene: NA; CDR3 DNA: TGCATCCCGGAGGGCTCCGAGGGCTACCCCTTC; CDR3 protein: CIPEGSEGYPF
clone size: few; J gene: TRBJ2-5; V gene: TRBV2; D gene: TRBD1; CDR3 DNA: TGTGCCAGCCTTTGGGACAGGGACGGGGAGACCCAGTACTTC; CDR3 protein: CASLWDRDGETQYF
clone size: few; J gene: TRBJ2-7; V gene: TRBV18; D gene: TRBD2; CDR3 DNA: TGTGCCAGCTCACCACTGGCGACTAGCGGACCCTCGGAGTACTTC; CDR3 protein: CASSPLATSGPSEYF
clone size: NA; J gene: TRBJ2-1; V gene: TRBV6-1; D gene: TRBD2; CDR3 DNA: TGTGCCAGCAGAGTAGCGGGAGGGCCTTTATTTGAGCAGTTCTTC; CDR3 protein: CASRVAGGPLFEQFF
clone size: few; J gene: TRBJ2-3; V gene: TRBV11-2; D gene: NA; CDR3 DNA: TGTGCCAGCAGCCCTGGGTGGGCAGGGGCAGATACGCAGTATTTT; CDR3 protein: CASSPGWAGADTQYF
clone size: NA; J gene: TRBJ1-1; V gene: TRBV5-1; D gene: TRBD1; CDR3 DNA: TGCGCCAGCAGCTATCCGGGACAGGGGGCGAGGAACACTGAAGCTTTCTTT; CDR3 protein: CASSYPGQGARNTEAFF
clone size: NA; J gene: TRBJ2-3; V gene: TRBV4-3; D gene: NA; CDR3 DNA: TGCGCCAGCAGCCAAGATGCGTCAGGGGATACGCAGTATTTT; CDR3 protein: CASSQDASGDTQYF
clone size: NA; J gene: TRBJ1-1; V gene: TRBV11-3; D gene: TRBD1; CDR3 DNA: TGTGCCAGCAGCGATCAGGGGGCAGGCGAAGCTTTCTTT; CDR3 protein: CASSDQGAGEAFF
clone size: NA; J gene: TRBJ1-2; V gene: TRBV19; D gene: TRBD1; CDR3 DNA: TGTGCCAGTAGTATGGGACAGGGCCTTAACTATGGCTACACCTTC; CDR3 protein: CASSMGQGLNYGYTF
clone size: NA; J gene: TRBJ1-2; V gene: TRBV5-1; D gene: NA; CDR3 DNA: TGCGCCAGCAGCTTGAGCCTAACGGACAGAGATTATGGCTACACCTTC; CDR3 protein: CASSLSLTDRDYGYTF
clone size: NA; J gene: TRBJ2-7; V gene: TRBV19; D gene: NA; CDR3 DNA: TGTGCCAGTAGTATACAGGGCAGCTCCTACGAGCAGTACTTC; CDR3 protein: CASSIQGSSYEQYF
clone size: NA; J gene: TRBJ1-6; V gene: TRBV27; D gene: NA; CDR3 DNA: TGTGCCAGCAGTTTTGCACAGGGTTCACCCCTCCACTTT; CDR3 protein: CASSFAQGSPLHF
clone size: NA; J gene: TRBJ1-1; V gene: TRBV7-6; D gene: NA; CDR3 DNA: TGTGCCAGCAGTTTCACGGAACAGGGTCTAGGAGCTTTCTTT; CDR3 protein: CASSFTEQGLGAFF
clone size: NA; J gene: TRBJ1-5; V gene: TRBV27; D gene: TRBD1; CDR3 DNA: TGTGCCAGCAGTTCGCGGACAGGGGGCAGAGGCAATCAGCCCCAGCATTTT; CDR3 protein: CASSSRTGGRGNQPQHF